This T cell receptor (beta chain) was identified in a study of cytomegalovirus exposure and HLA in healthy donors (dated by TCRdb to the late 2010s). In terms of the full investigation: An earlier analysis of fewer than 750 of the donors reported about 300 Gb of sequence data and roughly 120 million unique TCR beta sequences obtained from some 200 million T cells. Class I and class II HLA loci were covered by the typing at four-digit resolution. Among about 370 genotyped donors of the cohort, an average of about 240,000 unique TCR beta nucleotide sequences was sequenced per donor, of which 15% to 20% were non-productive. Besides the first cohort of more than 650 subjects, a separate validation cohort made up of 120 or so different subjects was used. The number of typed donors differed by locus: about 629-640 for A, B, C, DRB1 and DQB1; roughly 510 for DQA1; some 590 for DPA1; and about 450 for DPB1. Of the roughly 400 genotyped donors, 70% to 90% were placed in the genetic ancestry cluster associated with self-reported Caucasian donors. A later genetic analysis took genome-wide SNP genotypes for about three fifths of the roughly 700 donors and used that subset as a discovery cohort. Rather than using new phenotypic data, the later analysis identified candidate immune exposures from TCR beta sequences and from how often those sequences occurred across donors. High-throughput TCR immunosequencing, statistical association of individual TCRs with disease status, and machine learning were combined to predict cytomegalovirus infection status. The study used immunosequencing to profile the T cell repertoires of about 670 subjects and linked those repertoires to cytomegalovirus serostatus. The aim of the study was to test whether cataloging public T cell receptors could identify signatures of past pathogen exposure. Roughly 310 gigabases of sequencing data and 78 million or so unique TCR sequences were included in an early release covering several hundred HLA-typed donors. Every repertoire in the discovery cohort had been generated on one and the same sequencing platform. To study patterns of TCR occurrence, a later analysis re-analyzed previously published TCR beta repertoires from 550 to 800 donors and added high-resolution HLA genotyping. Roughly 5 DR-DQ haplotypes were handled as single units for association and clustering because linkage in the cohort was strong. In an earlier analysis of roughly 540 of the donors, high-throughput TCR beta sequencing was used to judge whether each TCR beta V gene segment behaved as functional or pseudogenic. Donor age, sex, ethnicity and CMV serostatus were compiled alongside the repertoire data.

Here is what the overall study found, with its caveats: The cohort was sequenced for TCR beta chains only, and without alpha or paired-chain data the features that could be detected were limited. The classifier was reported to diagnose cytomegalovirus status with high specificity and sensitivity in both the original cohort and the validation cohort. An association between a missense DCLRE1C variant and V-gene and J-gene trimming of TCR beta chains was found in a later genetic analysis and replicated in an independent cohort. In a later analysis, the rate of TCR association differed among HLA loci, with DRB1 alleles having the most associated TCRs and HLA-C alleles having the fewest. Because HLA typing was missing for some donors at each locus, association tests included only the typed subset. In the study, 150 to 200 TCR beta chains were listed as associated with cytomegalovirus. The 87-base-pair reads could not distinguish some IMGT-functional V segments, including TRBV6-2 and TRBV6-3, so those segments were excluded. Because counts were too low, around 18 rarely observed V segments, including chromosome 9 orphons, were left out of the earlier analysis of some 640 of the donors. A few of the identified cytomegalovirus-associated TCR beta chains were confirmed in vitro to be specific for cytomegalovirus antigens. The only immune exposure information available for the cohort was CMV serostatus. A later analysis reported that several top co-occurrence clusters appeared linked to parvovirus B19, influenza, CMV and Epstein-Barr virus. A later analysis found that most CMV-associated TCR beta chains appeared HLA-restricted, with HLA associations seemingly driven largely by CMV exposure. Linkage disequilibrium might explain the correlated functional status among segregating V segments, but an unknown experimental factor could not be ruled out. A later analysis associated around 16,000 TCR beta sequences with specific HLA alleles at a false discovery rate of 0.05. According to the authors, the approach could potentially be generalized to other disease states and immunological phenotypes. When HLA alleles, especially DR and DQ, strongly co-occurred, attributing TCR associations to individual alleles was difficult. A group of highly shared sequence variants was considered likely to be a technical artifact of the sequencing pipeline. In a later analysis, HLA-associated TCR beta chains showed more clonal expansion and lower generation probabilities than non-associated chains that were equally common. A further reported finding was that TCR beta sequences accurately predicted the HLA-A and HLA-B alleles for most subjects in the first cohort. The presence/absence analyses assumed that sequencing depth was roughly uniform across donors, and that assumption may not be true. In an earlier analysis of fewer than 750 of the donors, most TCR beta V segments were observed in productive rearrangements about 87% or about 30% of the time, broadly matching IMGT annotations. A later genetic analysis reported fewer N-insertions in productive TCRs among donors in an Asian-associated ancestry cluster than the roughly 620-donor mean. While some public TCRs were present in many individuals, most TCR sequences turned up only very rarely across donors.

Details on this clone: The antigen it binds to is not known. Base-call qualities are not available, and no considerably larger clone is one nucleotide away.

Looking up the germline V gene yields CDR1 SGHNT and CDR2 YENEEA. The CDR3 contains 16 residues, cysteine and phenylalanine counted. The kept DNA is CDR3 alone, 48 bases in frame from the first base. The germline V and J ends show losses of 5 bases and 0 bases respectively, and no gene match explains 5 bases of the junction. The cohort comprised around 690 healthy bone marrow donors. All cohort members were sampled while nominally healthy, although unrecorded immune exposures were likely present. The donor tested CMV seronegative and was one of the 352 seronegative cohort members. Every donor gave a peripheral blood sample, and the peripheral blood mononuclear cells from that sample were used for TCR beta sequencing. The Qiagen DNeasy Blood Extraction Kit was used to extract genomic DNA from the blood cell samples. Library preparation was by the immunoSEQ multiplex PCR assay. A mixture of 60 forward primers for TCR Vbeta segments and 13 reverse primers for TCR Jbeta segments was used in the multiplex PCR. The CDR3 region of rearranged TCR beta genes was amplified from genomic DNA by a multiplex PCR assay. On the Illumina HiSeq System, the amplified TCR beta libraries were sequenced as 87-base-pair reads. Regarding the original processing steps: Across the roughly 700 repertoires, a later analysis counted roughly 77 million unique TCR beta chains, 9.5 million to 13 million of which were shared by at least two donors. To remove PCR and sequencing errors, raw reads were error-corrected and collapsed into unique sequences using a nearest-neighbor algorithm that merged closely related sequences. To assign V, D and J gene segments, CDR3 sequences were aligned to IMGT reference sequences. For a sequence to be retained, a match of at least six nucleotides was required to both a V gene segment and a J gene segment. Rearrangements were called productive when the CDR3 lacked stop codons and stayed in frame with V and J; all others were non-productive. Following IMGT convention, CDR3 was defined as the stretch from the second conserved V-encoded cysteine to the conserved J-encoded phenylalanine. In an earlier analysis of more than 550 of the donors, sequences lacking an unambiguous match to a single V gene segment were excluded. An earlier analysis of about 600 of the donors called V segments functional above 56.7% productive rearrangements and segregating when the between-donor standard deviation exceeded 5%. A statistical classification framework was developed to diagnose cytomegalovirus status using the catalog of TCR beta chain sequences. A later analysis assigned V and J genes by comparing TCR nucleotide sequences with IMGT/GENE-DB human TR gene sequences. A later analysis assigned CDR3 sequences and most-parsimonious VDJ recombination scenarios with the TCRdist pipeline. In a later analysis, each TCR beta chain was defined by its CDR3 amino acid sequence together with its V-gene family, and reads lacking a unique V-gene family were excluded. In a later analysis, 450 to 600 highly shared, low-generation-probability nucleotide sequences were removed to address suspected cross-contamination and a sequencing artifact. A later analysis calculated a clonal expansion index for each public chain from normalized within-repertoire ranks of inferred template counts. In a later analysis, generation probabilities were computed with a VDJ recombination model fitted to out-of-frame rearrangements, and the resulting probabilities were checked against IGoR. In a later analysis, hypergeometric tests were used to score TCR-TCR, TCR-HLA and TCR-CMV co-occurrence, with a repertoire-size bias correction applied to TCR pairs. To estimate false discovery rates, a later analysis permuted the HLA or CMV assignments 20 times. In a later analysis, co-occurring TCRs were grouped using DBSCAN, with TCRdist sequence similarity added in when clustering inside HLA-allele-positive subsets. Repertoires with fewer than 30,000 or more than 120,000 public chains, plus five repertoires with anomalous nucleotide sharing, were excluded from co-occurrence clustering. As stored in TCRdb, this immuneACCESS dataset retains in-frame rearrangements with V and J assigned. A fraction of the clones does not appear; measured against another copy, unresolved V genes explain less than half of the discrepancy, and the remainder lacks a known reason. Clone size and V and J calls were adopted from that table, with D and trimming inferred from the DNA. The sample table records around 150,000 clones; just over 75% of these occur just once. The leading ten clones occupy 0.95% to 1.1% of the sample.

The sequence was obtained from a woman aged 40-49 years in good health and CMV-seronegative. The chain uses TRBV11-3 and TRBJ2-3, with TRBD1 identical over 10 junction bases. Material for sequencing was PBMCs. The bases read TGTGCCAGCAGCGGGGACAGGGGAGTTAGCACAGATACGCAGTATTTT. This encodes CASSGDRGVSTDTQYF.